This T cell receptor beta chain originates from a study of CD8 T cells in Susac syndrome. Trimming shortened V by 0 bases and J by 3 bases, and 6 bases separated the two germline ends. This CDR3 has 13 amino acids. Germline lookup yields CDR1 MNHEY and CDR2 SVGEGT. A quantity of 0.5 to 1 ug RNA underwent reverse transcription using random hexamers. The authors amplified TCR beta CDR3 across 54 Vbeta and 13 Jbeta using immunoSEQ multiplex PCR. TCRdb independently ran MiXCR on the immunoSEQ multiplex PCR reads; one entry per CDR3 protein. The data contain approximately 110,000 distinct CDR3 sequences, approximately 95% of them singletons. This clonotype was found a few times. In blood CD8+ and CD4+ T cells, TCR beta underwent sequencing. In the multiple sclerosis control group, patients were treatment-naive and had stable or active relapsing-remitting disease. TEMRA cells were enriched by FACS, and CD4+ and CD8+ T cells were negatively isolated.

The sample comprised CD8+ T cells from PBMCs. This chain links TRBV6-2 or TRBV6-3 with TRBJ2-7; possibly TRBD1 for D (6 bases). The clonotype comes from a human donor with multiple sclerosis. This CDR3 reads CASSYSDSYEQYV. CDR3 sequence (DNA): TGTGCCAGCAGTTACTCGGACAGCTACGAGCAGTACGTC.